This is a list of T cell receptor beta chains from one sample in a study of PD-L1 blockade in urothelial cancer. TCRdb's table, derived via immunoSEQ multiplex PCR, lists solely in-frame clones and lacks some. The table has 30,000 to 40,000 clones, approximately 82% seen once. The sequences come from PBMCs, collected around atezolizumab (anti-PD-L1) treatment. Every receptor here comes from a man between 60 and 75 years old with urothelial cancer. Each CDR3 is given with its conserved first and last residue. Each record gives: V gene, D gene, J gene, clone size, CDR3 DNA, CDR3 protein. D genes are given only for firm matches. Expanded clones get a size class; other rows say once, few or many, or leave the size out.

V gene: TRBV18; D gene: -; J gene: TRBJ1-5; clone size: -; CDR3 DNA: TGTGCCAGCTCACCACGGACAGAAATTAGCAATCAGCCCCAGCATTTT; CDR3 protein: CASSPRTEISNQPQHF
V gene: TRBV5-1; D gene: -; J gene: TRBJ2-2; clone size: -; CDR3 DNA: TGCGCCAGCACGGGTGGATGGGGCAACACCGGGGAGCTGTTTTTT; CDR3 protein: CASTGGWGNTGELFF
V gene: TRBV15; D gene: TRBD2; J gene: TRBJ2-1; clone size: -; CDR3 DNA: TGTGCCACCAGCAGAGGACCCGTAGCGGGGTACAATGAGCAGTTCTTC; CDR3 protein: CATSRGPVAGYNEQFF
V gene: TRBV6-5; D gene: -; J gene: TRBJ1-2; clone size: -; CDR3 DNA: TGTGCCAGCAGTGCCCTAGCCGGCGCGGGTGGCTACACCTTC; CDR3 protein: CASSALAGAGGYTF
V gene: TRBV6-1; D gene: -; J gene: TRBJ2-6; clone size: -; CDR3 DNA: TGTGCCAGCAGTGCGAGCACCTCTGGGGCCAACGTCCTGACTTTC; CDR3 protein: CASSASTSGANVLTF
V gene: TRBV7-9; D gene: -; J gene: TRBJ1-3; clone size: -; CDR3 DNA: TGTGCCAGCAGCTCCCTCTCTGGAAACACCATATATTTT; CDR3 protein: CASSSLSGNTIYF
V gene: TRBV9; D gene: -; J gene: TRBJ2-3; clone size: -; CDR3 DNA: TGTGCCAGCAGCGTAGGACGGGGGACCGGGCCAGATACGCAGTATTTT; CDR3 protein: CASSVGRGTGPDTQYF
V gene: TRBV10-3; D gene: TRBD2; J gene: TRBJ2-5; clone size: -; CDR3 DNA: TGTGCCATCAGTCCGACTAGCGGGAGGCGGGAGACCCAGTACTTC; CDR3 protein: CAISPTSGRRETQYF
V gene: TRBV29-1; D gene: TRBD2; J gene: TRBJ2-1; clone size: -; CDR3 DNA: TGCAGCGTTGTTTCCATAGCGGGGGTGGTGAATGAGCAGTTCTTC; CDR3 protein: CSVVSIAGVVNEQFF
V gene: TRBV18; D gene: -; J gene: TRBJ1-1; clone size: -; CDR3 DNA: TGTGCCAGCTCAGACATTGGCACTGAAGCTTTCTTT; CDR3 protein: CASSDIGTEAFF
V gene: TRBV7-2; D gene: -; J gene: TRBJ1-2; clone size: -; CDR3 DNA: TGTGCCAGCGGGGCGCAGGGCTACACCTTC; CDR3 protein: CASGAQGYTF
V gene: TRBV6-6; D gene: -; J gene: TRBJ2-1; clone size: -; CDR3 DNA: TGTGCCAGCAGTTACCGGGTAGCGAGGGATGAGCAGTTCTTC; CDR3 protein: CASSYRVARDEQFF
V gene: TRBV7-2; D gene: TRBD2; J gene: TRBJ2-1; clone size: -; CDR3 DNA: TGTGCCAGCAGCTTAGTACGGCTAGCGGGGAGGGCCAATGAGCAGTTCTTC; CDR3 protein: CASSLVRLAGRANEQFF
V gene: TRBV9; D gene: TRBD2; J gene: TRBJ2-3; clone size: -; CDR3 DNA: TGTGCCAGCAGCGTAGGTGTGGGACTAGCGGGGCGAAGCACAGATACGCAGTATTTT; CDR3 protein: CASSVGVGLAGRSTDTQYF
V gene: TRBV19; D gene: TRBD1; J gene: TRBJ2-7; clone size: -; CDR3 DNA: TGTGCCAGTAGTATTCAGGACAGGCGCTACGAGCAGTACTTC; CDR3 protein: CASSIQDRRYEQYF
V gene: TRBV2; D gene: -; J gene: TRBJ1-2; clone size: -; CDR3 DNA: TGTGCCAGCAGTCTTGACAGATATGGCTACACCTTC; CDR3 protein: CASSLDRYGYTF
V gene: TRBV11-3; D gene: TRBD1; J gene: TRBJ2-1; clone size: -; CDR3 DNA: TGTGCCAGCAGCTGGACAGGGGGCGCAAGAAAGGAGCAGTTCTTC; CDR3 protein: CASSWTGGARKEQFF
V gene: TRBV5-1; D gene: TRBD2; J gene: TRBJ2-3; clone size: -; CDR3 DNA: TGCGCCAGCAGCTCCACGACTAGCCGTGGGGCAGGCTCTAGCACAGATACGCAGTATTTT; CDR3 protein: CASSSTTSRGAGSSTDTQYF
V gene: TRBV29-1; D gene: TRBD1; J gene: TRBJ1-1; clone size: few; CDR3 DNA: TGCAGCGTAAAACAGGGGGCGGGTACTGAAGCTTTCTTT; CDR3 protein: CSVKQGAGTEAFF
V gene: TRBV14; D gene: -; J gene: TRBJ2-1; clone size: -; CDR3 DNA: TGTGCCAGCAGCCAACTGGACAGCAATGAGCAGTTCTTC; CDR3 protein: CASSQLDSNEQFF
V gene: TRBV10-2; D gene: -; J gene: TRBJ2-1; clone size: -; CDR3 DNA: TGCGCCTCCAGGCCCGCGGGGTCTCATGAGCAGTTCTTC; CDR3 protein: CASRPAGSHEQFF
V gene: TRBV7-9; D gene: -; J gene: TRBJ1-6; clone size: -; CDR3 DNA: TGTGCCAGCAGCCGCGATAATTCACCCCTCCACTTT; CDR3 protein: CASSRDNSPLHF